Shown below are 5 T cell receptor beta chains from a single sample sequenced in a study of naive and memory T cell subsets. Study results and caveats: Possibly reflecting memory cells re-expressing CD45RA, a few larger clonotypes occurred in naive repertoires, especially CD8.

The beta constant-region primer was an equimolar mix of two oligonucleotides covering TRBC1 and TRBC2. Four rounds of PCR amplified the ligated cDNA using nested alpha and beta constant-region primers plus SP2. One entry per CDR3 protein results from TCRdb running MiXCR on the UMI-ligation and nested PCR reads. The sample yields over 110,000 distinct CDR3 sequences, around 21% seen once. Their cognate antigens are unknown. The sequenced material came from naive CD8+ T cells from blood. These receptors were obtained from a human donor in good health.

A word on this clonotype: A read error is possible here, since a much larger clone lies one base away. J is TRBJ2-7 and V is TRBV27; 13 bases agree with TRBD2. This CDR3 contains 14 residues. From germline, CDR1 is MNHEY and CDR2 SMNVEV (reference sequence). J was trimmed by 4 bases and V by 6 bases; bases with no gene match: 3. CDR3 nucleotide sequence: TGTGCCAGCAGCCTGACTAGCGGGAGGTACGAGCAGTACTTC. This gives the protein CASSLTSGRYEQYF.

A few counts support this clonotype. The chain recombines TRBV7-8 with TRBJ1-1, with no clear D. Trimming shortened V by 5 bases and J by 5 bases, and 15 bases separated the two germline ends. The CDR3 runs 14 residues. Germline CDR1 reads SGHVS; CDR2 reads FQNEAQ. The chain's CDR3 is CASSPGEEETEAFF. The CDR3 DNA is TGTGCCAGCAGCCCGGGAGAAGAAGAGACTGAAGCTTTCTTT.

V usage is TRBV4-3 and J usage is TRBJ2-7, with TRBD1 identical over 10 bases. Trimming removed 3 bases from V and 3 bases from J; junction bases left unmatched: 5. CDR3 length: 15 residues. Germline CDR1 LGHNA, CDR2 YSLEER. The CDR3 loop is CASSQDRGNLYEQYF. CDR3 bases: TGCGCCAGCAGCCAGGACAGGGGGAATCTCTACGAGCAGTACTTC.

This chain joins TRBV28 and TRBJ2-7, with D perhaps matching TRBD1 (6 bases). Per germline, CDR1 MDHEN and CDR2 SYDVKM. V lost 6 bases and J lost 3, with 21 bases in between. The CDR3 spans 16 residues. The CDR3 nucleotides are TGTGCCAGCAGCCCAACATTGGGACAAGGCTTCTACGAGCAGTACTTC. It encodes CASSPTLGQGFYEQYF.

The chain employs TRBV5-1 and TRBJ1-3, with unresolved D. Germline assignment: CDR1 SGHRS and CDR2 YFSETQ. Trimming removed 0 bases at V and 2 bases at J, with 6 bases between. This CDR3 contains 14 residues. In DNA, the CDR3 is TGCGCCAGCAGCTTGGCCGAGACTGGAAACACCATATATTTT. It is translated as CASSLAETGNTIYF.